This T cell receptor (beta chain) comes out of a study of blood T cell repertoires in COVID-19. For the study at large: Whether acute or convalescent, the COVID-19 samples came from the United States, Italy and Spain. T cells, B-cell-depleted T cells, or PBMCs supplied cDNA or gDNA.

Enrolled during active infection, Seattle patients were then followed longitudinally. Germline V lookup: CDR1 SGHNT, CDR2 YENEEA. The CDR3 length is 12 residues. The V gene lost 3 bases and the J gene lost 5 bases, with 6 bases spanning the gap. Original data processing: Estimation of nucleated cell counts relied on the amplification of reference gene primers. The method was immunoSEQ multiplex PCR; TCRdb's version includes in-frame clones alone and lacks a portion of them. That table is the source of V, J and clone size, and D and trimming were worked out from the DNA. This table has under 250,000 clones, approximately 89% appearing once.

Sequenced material: peripheral blood. This receptor was taken from a woman in her 30s with COVID-19, enrolled during active disease. The chain recombines TRBV11-3 with TRBJ2-3, with D hard to call. CDR3 amino acids: CASSFSGDTQYF. CDR3 in DNA: TGTGCCAGCAGCTTCTCCGGAGATACGCAGTATTTT. Full variable domain (remainder filled in from reference TRBV11-3 and TRBJ2-3): EAGVVQSPRYKIIEKKQPVAFWCNPISGHNTLYWYLQNLGQGPELLIRYENEEAVDDSQLPKDRFSAERLKGVDSTLKIQPAELGDSAVYLCASSFSGDTQYFGPGTRLTVL.